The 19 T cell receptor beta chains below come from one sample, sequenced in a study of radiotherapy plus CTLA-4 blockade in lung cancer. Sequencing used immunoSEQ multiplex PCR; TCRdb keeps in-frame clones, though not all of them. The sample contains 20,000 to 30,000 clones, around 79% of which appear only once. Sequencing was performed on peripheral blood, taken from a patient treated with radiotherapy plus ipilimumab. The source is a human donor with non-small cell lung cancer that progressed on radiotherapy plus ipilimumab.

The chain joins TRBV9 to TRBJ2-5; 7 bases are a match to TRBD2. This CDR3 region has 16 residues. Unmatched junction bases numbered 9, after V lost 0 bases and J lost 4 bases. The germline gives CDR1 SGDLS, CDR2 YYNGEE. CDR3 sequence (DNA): TGTGCCAGCAGCGTAGCAGACGGGGGGTCAGCAGAGACCCAGTACTTC. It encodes CASSVADGGSAETQYF.

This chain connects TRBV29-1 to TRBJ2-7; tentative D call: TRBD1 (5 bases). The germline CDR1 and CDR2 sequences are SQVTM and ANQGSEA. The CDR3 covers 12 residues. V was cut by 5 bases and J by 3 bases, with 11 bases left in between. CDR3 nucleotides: TGCAGCGTTAATCAGGGCATCTACGAGCAGTACTTC. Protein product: CSVNQGIYEQYF.

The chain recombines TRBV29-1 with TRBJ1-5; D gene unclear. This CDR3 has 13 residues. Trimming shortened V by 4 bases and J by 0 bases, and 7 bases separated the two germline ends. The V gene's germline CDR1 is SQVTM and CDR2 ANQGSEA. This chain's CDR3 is CSVGQDSNQPQHF. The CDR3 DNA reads TGCAGCGTTGGCCAGGATAGCAATCAGCCCCAGCATTTT.

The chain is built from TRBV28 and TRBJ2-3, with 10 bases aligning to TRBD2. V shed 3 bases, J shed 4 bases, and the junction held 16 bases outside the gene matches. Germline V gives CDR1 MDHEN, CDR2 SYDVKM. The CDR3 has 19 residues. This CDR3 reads CASSLLGASGSRAADTQYF. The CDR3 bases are TGTGCCAGCAGTTTGTTAGGGGCTAGCGGGAGTCGGGCGGCAGATACGCAGTATTTT.

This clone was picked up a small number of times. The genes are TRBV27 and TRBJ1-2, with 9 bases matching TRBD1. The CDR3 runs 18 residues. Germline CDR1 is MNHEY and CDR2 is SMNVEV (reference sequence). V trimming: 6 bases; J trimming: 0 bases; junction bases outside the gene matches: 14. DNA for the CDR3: TGTGCCAGCAGACCCTACATCGGGACAGGGTCCTCTAACTATGGCTACACCTTC. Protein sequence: CASRPYIGTGSSNYGYTF.

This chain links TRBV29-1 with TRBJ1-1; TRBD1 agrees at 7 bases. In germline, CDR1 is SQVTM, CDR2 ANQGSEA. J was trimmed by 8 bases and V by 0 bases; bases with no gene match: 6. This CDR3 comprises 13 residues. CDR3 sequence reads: CSVEETQGGEAFF. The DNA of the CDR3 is TGCAGCGTTGAAGAAACTCAGGGGGGGGAAGCTTTCTTT.

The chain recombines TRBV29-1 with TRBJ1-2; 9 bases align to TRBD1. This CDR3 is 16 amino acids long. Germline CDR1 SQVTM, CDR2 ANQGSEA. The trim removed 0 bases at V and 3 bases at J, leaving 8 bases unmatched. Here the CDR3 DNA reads TGCAGCGTTGAAGATCAACCCTGGACAGGGGACTATGGCTACACCTTC. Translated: CSVEDQPWTGDYGYTF.

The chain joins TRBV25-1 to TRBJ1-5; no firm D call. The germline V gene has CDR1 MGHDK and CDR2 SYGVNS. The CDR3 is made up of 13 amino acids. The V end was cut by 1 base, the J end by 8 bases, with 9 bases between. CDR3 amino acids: CASSEWEGKPQHF. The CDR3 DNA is TGTGCCAGCAGTGAATGGGAGGGCAAGCCCCAGCATTTT.

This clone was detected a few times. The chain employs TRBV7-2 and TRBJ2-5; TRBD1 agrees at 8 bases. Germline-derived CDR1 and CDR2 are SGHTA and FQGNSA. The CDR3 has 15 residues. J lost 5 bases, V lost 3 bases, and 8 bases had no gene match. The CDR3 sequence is CASSLGQVLDETQYF. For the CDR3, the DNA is TGTGCCAGCAGCTTGGGACAGGTGCTGGATGAGACCCAGTACTTC.

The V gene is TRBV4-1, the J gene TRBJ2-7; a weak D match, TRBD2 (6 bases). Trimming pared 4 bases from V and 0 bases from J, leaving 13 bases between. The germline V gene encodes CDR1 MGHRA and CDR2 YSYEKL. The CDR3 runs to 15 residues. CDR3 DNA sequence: TGCGCCAGCAGCCCCATGTCGGGGGTCTCCTACGAGCAGTACTTC. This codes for CASSPMSGVSYEQYF.

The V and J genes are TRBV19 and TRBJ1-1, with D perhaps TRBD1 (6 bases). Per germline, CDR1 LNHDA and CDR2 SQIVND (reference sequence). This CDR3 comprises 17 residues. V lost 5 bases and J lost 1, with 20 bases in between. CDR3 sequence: CASSLRGSGGANTEAFF. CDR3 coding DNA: TGTGCCAGTAGTCTAAGGGGGTCGGGCGGGGCGAACACTGAAGCTTTCTTT.

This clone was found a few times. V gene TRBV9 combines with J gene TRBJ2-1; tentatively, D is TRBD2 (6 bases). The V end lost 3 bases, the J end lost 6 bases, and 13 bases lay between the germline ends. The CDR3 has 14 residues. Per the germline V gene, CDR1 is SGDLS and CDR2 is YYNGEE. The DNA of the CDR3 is TGTGCCAGCAGCGCGGGGAGCGGGTCCAATGAGCAGTTCTTC. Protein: CASSAGSGSNEQFF.

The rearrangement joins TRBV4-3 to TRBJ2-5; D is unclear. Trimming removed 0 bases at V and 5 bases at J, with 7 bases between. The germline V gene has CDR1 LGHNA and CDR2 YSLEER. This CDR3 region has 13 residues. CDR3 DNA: TGCGCCAGCAGCCAAGATCCTTGGGAGACCCAGTACTTC. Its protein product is CASSQDPWETQYF.

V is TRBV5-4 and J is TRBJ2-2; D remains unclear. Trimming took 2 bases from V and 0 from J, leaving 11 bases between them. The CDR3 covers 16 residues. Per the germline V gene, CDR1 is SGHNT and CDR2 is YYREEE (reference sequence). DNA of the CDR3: TGTGCCAGCAGCTTAGAGTCGGACCCGAACACCGGGGAGCTGTTTTTT. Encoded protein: CASSLESDPNTGELFF.

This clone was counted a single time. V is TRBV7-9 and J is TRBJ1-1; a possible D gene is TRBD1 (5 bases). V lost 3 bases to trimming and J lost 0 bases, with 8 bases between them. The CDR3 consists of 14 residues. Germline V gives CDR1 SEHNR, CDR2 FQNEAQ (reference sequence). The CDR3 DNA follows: TGTGCCAGCAGCTTTCACAGGATGAACACTGAAGCTTTCTTT. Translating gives CASSFHRMNTEAFF. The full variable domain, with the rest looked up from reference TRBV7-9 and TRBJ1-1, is DTGVSQNPRHKITKRGQNVTFRCDPISEHNRLYWYRQTLGQGPEFLTYFQNEAQLEKSRLLSDRFSAERPKGSFSTLEIQRTEQGDSAMYLCASSFHRMNTEAFFGQGTRLTVV.

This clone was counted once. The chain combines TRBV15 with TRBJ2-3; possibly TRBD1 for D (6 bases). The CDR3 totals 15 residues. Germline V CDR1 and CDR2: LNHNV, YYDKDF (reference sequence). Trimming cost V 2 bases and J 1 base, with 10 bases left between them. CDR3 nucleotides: TGTGCCACCAGCAGAACAAACAGGGGCACAGATACGCAGTATTTT. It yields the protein CATSRTNRGTDTQYF.

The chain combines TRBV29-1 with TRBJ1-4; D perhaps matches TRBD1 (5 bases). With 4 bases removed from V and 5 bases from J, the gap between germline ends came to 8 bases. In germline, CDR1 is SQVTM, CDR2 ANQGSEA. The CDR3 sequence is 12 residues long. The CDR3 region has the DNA TGCAGCGTTGGACAGAACAATGAAAAACTGTTTTTT. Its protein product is CSVGQNNEKLFF. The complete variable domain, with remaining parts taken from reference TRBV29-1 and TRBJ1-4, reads SAVISQKPSRDICQRGTSLTIQCQVDSQVTMMFWYRQQPGQSLTLIATANQGSEATYESGFVIDKFPISRPNLTFSTLTVSNMSPEDSSIYLCSVGQNNEKLFFGSGTQLSVL.

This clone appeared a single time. The DNA of the CDR3 is TGCGCCAGCAGCGGGAGCGTCTCCTACAATGAGCAGTTCTTC. Encoded protein: CASSGSVSYNEQFF. The chain is built from TRBV5-1 and TRBJ2-1, with a tentative D call TRBD2 (5 bases). CDR3 length: 14 residues. Trimming pared 4 bases from V and 0 bases from J, leaving 8 bases between. In germline, CDR1 is SGHRS, CDR2 YFSETQ.

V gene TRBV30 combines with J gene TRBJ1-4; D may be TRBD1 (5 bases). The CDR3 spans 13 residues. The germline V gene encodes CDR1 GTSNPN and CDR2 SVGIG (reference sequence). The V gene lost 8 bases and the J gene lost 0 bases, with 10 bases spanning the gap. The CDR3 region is CARDGATNEKLFF. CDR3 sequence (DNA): TGTGCCCGGGACGGTGCAACTAATGAAAAACTGTTTTTT.